One and the same sample provided the 15 T cell receptor beta chains below, sequenced in a study of shared clonotypes between healthy human individuals. Sequencing used immunoSEQ multiplex PCR; TCRdb keeps in-frame clones, though not all of them. The sample consists of approximately 600,000 clones, 85% to 95% of them appearing once. Positively selected for CCR7, the CD45RO-negative cells used as naive CD8 cells excluded terminally differentiated effector memory CD45RA+ cells. Sequencing was done on a sample of naive CD8+ T cells sorted from blood. Receptors were obtained from a woman in her 30s in good health.

This sequence joins TRBV29-1 and TRBJ1-5, with D perhaps matching TRBD1 (6 bases). The germline V and J ends were trimmed by 6 bases and 4 bases, with 19 bases remaining between them. This CDR3 is 15 amino acids long. CDR1 and CDR2 from the germline V gene are SQVTM and ANQGSEA. The CDR3: CSVPARTDPNQPQHF. The CDR3 bases are TGCAGCGTCCCCGCCCGGACAGACCCAAATCAGCCCCAGCATTTT.

The chain uses TRBV10-3 and TRBJ2-1, with D possibly TRBD1 on 6 matching bases. Trimming left V 2 bases short and J 1 base short, with 12 bases between. The germline V gene encodes CDR1 ENHRY and CDR2 SYGVKD. The CDR3 has 16 amino acids. The CDR3, as DNA: TGTGCCATCAGTGAGGTTAGACAGGCGTCCTACAATGAGCAGTTCTTC. Protein product: CAISEVRQASYNEQFF.

On this clone itself: Other DNA sequences in the same sample also yield this CDR3. The chain employs TRBV4-1 and TRBJ1-1; TRBD1 agrees at 7 bases. There are 14 residues in the CDR3. Germline values: CDR1 MGHRA, CDR2 YSYEKL. With 1 base clipped from V and 5 bases from J, the junction kept 4 bases outside the gene matches. For the CDR3, the DNA is TGCGCCAGCAGCCAAGGACAGGGTAATACTGAAGCTTTCTTT. It encodes CASSQGQGNTEAFF.

CDR3 nucleotides: TGTGCCAGCAGTTTACGCCACCAGGACAGATCCTCCGGGCACACCATATATTTT. Translated, it gives CASSLRHQDRSSGHTIYF. The chain couples TRBV27 to TRBJ1-3; D might be TRBD1 (6 bases). CDR3 length: 18 amino acids. The germline V gene encodes CDR1 MNHEY and CDR2 SMNVEV (reference sequence). V lost 2 bases and J lost 8, with 25 bases in between.

The chain has TRBV27 and TRBJ2-2, with 14 positions matching TRBD2. V shed 5 bases, J shed 0 bases, and the junction held 5 bases outside the gene matches. CDR1 and CDR2 (germline): MNHEY, SMNVEV (reference sequence). The CDR3 contains 18 residues. The CDR3 sequence: CASSPRTSGRTNTGELFF. The DNA of the CDR3 is TGTGCCAGCAGTCCCCGGACTAGCGGGAGGACGAACACCGGGGAGCTGTTTTTT.

This chain joins TRBV28 and TRBJ2-7; D is unclear. Germline CDR1 MDHEN, CDR2 SYDVKM. The CDR3 totals 10 residues. V lost 10 bases and J 1 base, leaving 5 bases between the germline ends. The CDR3 loop is CATGSYEQYF. The CDR3 DNA follows: TGTGCCACCGGGTCCTACGAGCAGTACTTC.

The gene calls are TRBV19 and TRBJ2-7; D possibly corresponds to TRBD2 (7 bases). V lost 8 bases and J 2 bases, leaving 13 bases between the germline ends. This CDR3 is 13 amino acids long. Germline CDR1 and CDR2: LNHDA and SQIVND (reference sequence). The CDR3 spells CASGAGATYEQYF. The CDR3 DNA reads as TGTGCCAGTGGGGCGGGGGCAACCTACGAGCAGTACTTC.

The chain joins TRBV6-5 to TRBJ1-1, with 9 bases lining up with TRBD1. Trimming cost V 5 bases and J 2 bases; bases outside gene matches: 3. The germline V gene encodes CDR1 MNHEY and CDR2 SVGAGI. This CDR3 has 14 amino acids. The CDR3: CASSLTGGNTEAFF. CDR3 bases: TGTGCCAGCAGTCTCACAGGGGGCAACACTGAAGCTTTCTTT.

V usage is TRBV27 and J usage is TRBJ1-2; D possibly corresponds to TRBD1 (6 bases). The CDR3 spans 14 residues. CDR1 and CDR2 (germline): MNHEY, SMNVEV (reference sequence). The V end was cut by 7 bases, the J end by 7 bases, with 19 bases between. CDR3 region: CASTTSGAGTGYTF. Here the CDR3 DNA reads TGTGCCAGCACTACCTCGGGGGCAGGGACTGGCTACACCTTC.

This chain uses TRBV2 with TRBJ2-7; 11 bases fit TRBD2. J was trimmed by 4 bases and V by 10 bases; bases with no gene match: 9. Germline-derived CDR1 and CDR2 are SNHLY and FYNNEI. The CDR3 extends over 14 amino acids. CDR3 protein: CATLIAGGAYEQYF. The CDR3 DNA follows: TGTGCCACCCTTATAGCGGGAGGGGCTTACGAGCAGTACTTC.

As to this clone: Other DNA sequences in this specimen translate into the identical CDR3. The CDR3 DNA is TGTGCCAGCAGTGACGGATACGAGCAGTACTTC. Its protein product is CASSDGYEQYF. This chain connects TRBV6-4 to TRBJ2-7; the D is unclear. The germline gives CDR1 MRHNA, CDR2 SNTAGT. With 2 bases removed from V and 4 bases from J, the gap between germline ends came to 3 bases. The CDR3 extends over 11 amino acids.

CDR3: CASSEAPSGYEQYF. CDR3 DNA sequence: TGTGCCAGCAGTGAAGCACCGAGCGGGTACGAGCAGTACTTC. The V and J genes are TRBV2 and TRBJ2-7; tentatively, D is TRBD2 (6 bases). This CDR3 has 14 residues. Germline CDR1 SNHLY, CDR2 FYNNEI. The V end lost 0 bases, the J end lost 4 bases, and 10 bases lay between the germline ends.

This chain uses TRBV21-1 with TRBJ1-3. TRBV21-1 is reported as a pseudogene. CDR3 size: 15 residues. CDR3 in amino acids: CASSKLGGTGNTIYF. DNA for the CDR3: TGTGCCAGCAGCAAATTGGGAGGGACCGGAAACACCATATATTTT.

The chain employs TRBV27 and TRBJ1-2; D is possibly TRBD1 (6 bases). The CDR3 runs to 14 residues. Germline V gene data show CDR1 as MNHEY and CDR2 as SMNVEV (reference sequence). V lost 2 bases, J lost 6 bases, and 13 bases lay in between. The CDR3 nucleotides are TGTGCCAGCAGTTTAGCGGGGGCGTTTGATGGCTACACCTTC. Protein product: CASSLAGAFDGYTF.

The chain employs TRBV10-3 and TRBJ1-1, with D hard to call. Trimming stripped 3 bases from V and 2 bases from J, with 16 bases between. CDR1 and CDR2 from the germline V gene are ENHRY and SYGVKD. The CDR3 is made up of 16 amino acids. CDR3 in DNA: TGTGCCATCAGTGATTGGCCCGGGAATGCTAACACTGAAGCTTTCTTT. Amino acids: CAISDWPGNANTEAFF.